This entry is about one TCR beta chain. These data belong to a study of PD-L1 blockade in urothelial cancer. Study overall: The median number of T cells present in blood samples was about 140,000.

Germline V gene data show CDR1 as KGHSH and CDR2 as LQKENI. Trimming shortened V by 6 bases and J by 3 bases, and 14 bases separated the two germline ends. This CDR3 contains 14 residues. Sequencing was performed with immunoSEQ multiplex PCR; in TCRdb, only in-frame clones are kept and a portion is missing. This sample yields more than 55,000 clones, of which approximately 78% are seen a single time; 1.6% belongs to the top ten. The time point was: pretreatment peripheral blood. The chain employs TRBV18 and TRBJ1-1, with D perhaps TRBD1 (6 bases). This sequence originates from a man aged 70-80 years with urothelial cancer. The sequencing used PBMCs, collected around atezolizumab (anti-PD-L1) treatment. The CDR3 DNA reads TGTGCCAGCTCCCCCGGGGGGCCGGACACTGAAGCTTTCTTT. It specifies CASSPGGPDTEAFF.